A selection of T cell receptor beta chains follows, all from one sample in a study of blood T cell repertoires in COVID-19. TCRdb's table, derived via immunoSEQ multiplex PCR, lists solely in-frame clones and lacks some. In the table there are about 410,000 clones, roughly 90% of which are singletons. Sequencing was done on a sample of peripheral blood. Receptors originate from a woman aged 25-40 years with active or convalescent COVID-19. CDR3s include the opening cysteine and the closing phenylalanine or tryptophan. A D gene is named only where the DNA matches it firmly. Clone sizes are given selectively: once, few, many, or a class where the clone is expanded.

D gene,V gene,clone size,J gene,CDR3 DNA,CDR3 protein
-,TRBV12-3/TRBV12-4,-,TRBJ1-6,TGTGCCAGCAGTTCCCCGAGTTCACCCCTCCACTTT,CASSSPSSPLHF
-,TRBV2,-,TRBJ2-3,TGTGCCAGCAGTTCGGGACGGACAGTGCGAACAGATACGCAGTATTTT,CASSSGRTVRTDTQYF
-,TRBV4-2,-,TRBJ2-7,TGTGCCAGCAGCCCAACTACAGGGCAGGTCTACGAGCAGTACTTC,CASSPTTGQVYEQYF
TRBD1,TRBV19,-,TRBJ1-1,TGTGCCAGTAGTATCCTTACCGGGACAGGGACTGAAGCTTTCTTT,CASSILTGTGTEAFF
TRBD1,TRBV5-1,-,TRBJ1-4,TGCGCCAGCAGCCCGGGGACAGGGCCCTCAACAACTAATGAAAAACTGTTTTTT,CASSPGTGPSTTNEKLFF
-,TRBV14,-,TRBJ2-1,TGTGCCAGCAGCCAAGAGTCGGGAACCAACAATGAGCAGTTCTTC,CASSQESGTNNEQFF
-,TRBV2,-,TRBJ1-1,TGTGCCAGCAGTCGGACGGGAAACACTGAAGCTTTCTTT,CASSRTGNTEAFF
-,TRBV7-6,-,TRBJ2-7,TGTGCCAGCAGCTTAGTCCCGGACAAATCCTACGAGCAGTACTTC,CASSLVPDKSYEQYF
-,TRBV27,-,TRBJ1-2,TGTGCCAGTTCGACGTCGGGGGACTATGGCTACACCTTC,CASSTSGDYGYTF
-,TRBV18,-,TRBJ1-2,TGTGCCAGCTCACCAAACGTCAGGCAGGGTGGTGGCTACACCTTC,CASSPNVRQGGGYTF
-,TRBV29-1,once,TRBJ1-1,TGCAGCGTTGTTAGAGTGAACACTGAAGCTTTCTTT,CSVVRVNTEAFF
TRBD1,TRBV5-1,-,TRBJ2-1,TGCGCCAGCAGCTTGATTGGACAGGGTAGCAATGAGCAGTTCTTC,CASSLIGQGSNEQFF
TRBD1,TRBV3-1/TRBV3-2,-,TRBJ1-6,TGTGCCAGCAGCCCGGGACAGGGATATAATTCACCCCTCCACTTT,CASSPGQGYNSPLHF
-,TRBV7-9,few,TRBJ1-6,TGTGCCAGCAGATCGGATTCACCCCTCCACTTT,CASRSDSPLHF
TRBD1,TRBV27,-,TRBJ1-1,TGTGCCACCTGGGACAGGGAGGGGCGGAACACTGAAGCTTTCTTT,CATWDREGRNTEAFF
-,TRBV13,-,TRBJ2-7,TGTGCCAGCAGCTTAGGACTAGGTCTCCTGGAGCAGTACTTC,CASSLGLGLLEQYF
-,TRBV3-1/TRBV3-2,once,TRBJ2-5,TGTGCCAGCAGCCAAGAGACAGCTAAAGAGACCCAGTACTTC,CASSQETAKETQYF
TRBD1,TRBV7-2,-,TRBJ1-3,TGTGCCAGCAGCCGGAAAGGACAGGGAGGATCTGGAAACACCATATATTTT,CASSRKGQGGSGNTIYF
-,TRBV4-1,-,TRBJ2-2,TGCGCCAGCAGCCAAGATCAGGGAAGGACCCTTCTTAACACCGGGGAGCTGTTTTTT,CASSQDQGRTLLNTGELFF
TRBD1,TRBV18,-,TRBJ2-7,TGTGCCAGCTCACCCCCGAACACTTTGTCGGGACAGGGAACCGAGCAGTACTTC,CASSPPNTLSGQGTEQYF
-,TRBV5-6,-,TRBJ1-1,TGTGCCAGCAGCTTGAGTAGGGGTTTCTTCATCGCTGAAGCTTTCTTT,CASSLSRGFFIAEAFF
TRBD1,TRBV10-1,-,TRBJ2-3,TGCGCCAGCAGCAACTCAGGGGGCTTTAACACAGATACGCAGTATTTT,CASSNSGGFNTDTQYF
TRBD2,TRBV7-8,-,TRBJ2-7,TGTGCCAGCAGCTTTGGGGCTAGCGGGGGGCCGAAGCGCGAGCAGTACTTC,CASSFGASGGPKREQYF
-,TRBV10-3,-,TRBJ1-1,TGTGCCATCATTGGTAACAAGAACACTGAAGCTTTCTTT,CAIIGNKNTEAFF
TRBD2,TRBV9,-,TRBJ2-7,TGTGCCAGCAGCGCTAGCGGGGCCAGCTCCTACGAGCAGTACTTC,CASSASGASSYEQYF
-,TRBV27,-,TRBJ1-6,TGTGCCAGCAGTTTAGAGTGGACGGGGGATTCACCCCTCCACTTT,CASSLEWTGDSPLHF
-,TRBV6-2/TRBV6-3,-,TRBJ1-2,TGTGCCAGCAGTTACCCCCATCCGGGGTCCCGTGCATCTAACTATGGCTACACCTTC,CASSYPHPGSRASNYGYTF
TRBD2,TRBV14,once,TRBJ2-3,TGTGCCAGCAGCCTCGCGGGACTAGTTACGTATTTT,CASSLAGLVTYF
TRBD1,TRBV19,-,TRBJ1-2,TGTGCCAGTAGAAGGGGACAGGGTGGAGATTCTAACTATGGCTACACCTTC,CASRRGQGGDSNYGYTF
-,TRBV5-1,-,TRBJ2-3,TGCGCCAGCCAGTTTGGGCAGGCCACAGATACGCAGTATTTT,CASQFGQATDTQYF
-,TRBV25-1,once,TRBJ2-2,TGTGCCAGCAGTGCCTACAGGGTCGGCACCGGGGAGCTGTTTTTT,CASSAYRVGTGELFF
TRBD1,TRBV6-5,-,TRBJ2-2,TGTGCCAGCAGTACAGGACAGGGGGCGTACGGGGAGCTGTTTTTT,CASSTGQGAYGELFF
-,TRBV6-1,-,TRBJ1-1,TGTGCCAGCAGTGAGGCACTGACAAGGTTCAACCCTGAAGCTTTCTTT,CASSEALTRFNPEAFF
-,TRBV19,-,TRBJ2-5,TGTGCCAGTAGAAGAGTTAACGATTTCGGGTACCAAGAGACCCAGTACTTC,CASRRVNDFGYQETQYF
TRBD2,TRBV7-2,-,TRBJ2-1,TGTGCCAGCAGCTGGGGGGGCGGGAGGCACAATGAGCAGTTCTTC,CASSWGGGRHNEQFF
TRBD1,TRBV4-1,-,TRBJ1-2,TGCGCCAGCAGCCAGGACAGGTTGGGCTACACCTTC,CASSQDRLGYTF
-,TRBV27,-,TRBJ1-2,TGTGCCAGCTCCAGGACGGACACATATGGCTACACCTTC,CASSRTDTYGYTF
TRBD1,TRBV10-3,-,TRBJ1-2,TGTGCCATCAGTGAAGACAGGGAGAACTATGGCTACACCTTC,CAISEDRENYGYTF
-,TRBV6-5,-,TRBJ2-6,TGTGCCAGCAGTCTCAGGGGCTCTGGGGCCAACGTCCTGACTTTC,CASSLRGSGANVLTF
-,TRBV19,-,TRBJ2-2,TGTGCCAGTTCCCGGGGGGCAGTGAACACCGGGGAGCTGTTTTTT,CASSRGAVNTGELFF